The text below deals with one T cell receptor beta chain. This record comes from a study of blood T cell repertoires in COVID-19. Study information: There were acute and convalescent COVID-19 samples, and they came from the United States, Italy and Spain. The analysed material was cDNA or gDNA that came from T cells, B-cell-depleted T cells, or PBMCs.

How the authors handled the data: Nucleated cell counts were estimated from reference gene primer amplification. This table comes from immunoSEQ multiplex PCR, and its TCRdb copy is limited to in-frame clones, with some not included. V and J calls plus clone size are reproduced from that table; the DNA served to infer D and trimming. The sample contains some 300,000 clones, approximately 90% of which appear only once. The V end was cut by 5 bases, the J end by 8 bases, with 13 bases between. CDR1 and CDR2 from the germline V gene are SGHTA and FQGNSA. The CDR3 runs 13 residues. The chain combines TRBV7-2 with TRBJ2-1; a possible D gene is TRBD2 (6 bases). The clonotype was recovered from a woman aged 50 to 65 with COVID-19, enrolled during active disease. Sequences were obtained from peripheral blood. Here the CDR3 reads CASSPWWGDEQFF. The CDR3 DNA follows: TGTGCCAGCAGCCCATGGTGGGGGGATGAGCAGTTCTTC.